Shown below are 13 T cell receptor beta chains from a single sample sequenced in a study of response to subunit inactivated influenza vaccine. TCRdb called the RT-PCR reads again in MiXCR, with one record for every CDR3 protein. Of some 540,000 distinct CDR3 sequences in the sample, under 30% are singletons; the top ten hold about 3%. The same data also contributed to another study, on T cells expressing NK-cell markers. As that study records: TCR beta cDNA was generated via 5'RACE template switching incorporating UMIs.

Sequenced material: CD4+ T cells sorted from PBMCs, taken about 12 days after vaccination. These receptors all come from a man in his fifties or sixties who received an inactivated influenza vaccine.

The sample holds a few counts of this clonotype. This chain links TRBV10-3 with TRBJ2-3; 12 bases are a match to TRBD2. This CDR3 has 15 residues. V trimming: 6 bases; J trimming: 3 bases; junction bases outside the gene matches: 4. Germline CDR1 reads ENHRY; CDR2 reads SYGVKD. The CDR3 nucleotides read TGTGCCATCAGCGGGACTAGCGGGCGTACAGATACGCAGTATTTT. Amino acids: CAISGTSGRTDTQYF.

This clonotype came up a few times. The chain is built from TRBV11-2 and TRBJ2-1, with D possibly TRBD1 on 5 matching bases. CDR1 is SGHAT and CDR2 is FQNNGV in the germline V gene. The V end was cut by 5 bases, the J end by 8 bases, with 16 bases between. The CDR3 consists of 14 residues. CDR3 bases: TGTGCCAGCAGCCCCCTATCAGGGCCACATGAGCAGTTCTTC. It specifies CASSPLSGPHEQFF.

The DNA of the CDR3 is TGTGCCAGCCGGGGGGATAAAGCGGGAGGGCCAGGAAAGACCCAGTACTTC. It yields the protein CASRGDKAGGPGKTQYF. V gene TRBV2 combines with J gene TRBJ2-5; 10 nucleotides match TRBD2. The CDR3 spans 17 residues. After removal of 8 bases from V and 6 bases from J, the junction contained 18 bases not matched to a gene. Germline V gene data show CDR1 as SNHLY and CDR2 as FYNNEI.

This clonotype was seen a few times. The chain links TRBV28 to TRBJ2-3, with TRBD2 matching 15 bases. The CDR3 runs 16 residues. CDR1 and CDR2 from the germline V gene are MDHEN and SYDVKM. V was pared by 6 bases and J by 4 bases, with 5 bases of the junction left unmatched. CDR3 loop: CASSPWTSGRADTQYF. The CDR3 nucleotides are TGTGCCAGCAGCCCCTGGACTAGCGGGAGGGCAGATACGCAGTATTTT.

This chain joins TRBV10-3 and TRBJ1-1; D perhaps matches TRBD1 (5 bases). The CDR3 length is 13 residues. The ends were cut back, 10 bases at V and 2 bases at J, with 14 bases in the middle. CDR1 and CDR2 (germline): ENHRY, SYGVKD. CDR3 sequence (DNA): TGTGCCAGCGCTGGGGGAGGAAACACTGAAGCTTTCTTT. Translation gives CASAGGGNTEAFF.

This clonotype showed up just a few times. CDR3 protein: CASSLVGGGRGPDTQYF. In DNA, the CDR3 is TGCGCCAGCAGCTTGGTAGGAGGGGGCCGGGGTCCAGATACGCAGTATTTT. The gene calls are TRBV5-1 and TRBJ2-3; possible D gene TRBD1, 7 bases. V gave up 0 bases and J gave up 4 bases, with 18 bases separating them. In germline, CDR1 is SGHRS, CDR2 YFSETQ. The CDR3 consists of 17 residues.

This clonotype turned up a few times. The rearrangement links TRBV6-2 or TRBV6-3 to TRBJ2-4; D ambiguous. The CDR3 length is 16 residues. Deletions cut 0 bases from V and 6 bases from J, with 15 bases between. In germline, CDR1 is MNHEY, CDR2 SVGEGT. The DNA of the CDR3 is TGTGCCAGCAGTTACTCTTTGAGAGTGACGGGAAACATTCAGTACTTC. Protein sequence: CASSYSLRVTGNIQYF.

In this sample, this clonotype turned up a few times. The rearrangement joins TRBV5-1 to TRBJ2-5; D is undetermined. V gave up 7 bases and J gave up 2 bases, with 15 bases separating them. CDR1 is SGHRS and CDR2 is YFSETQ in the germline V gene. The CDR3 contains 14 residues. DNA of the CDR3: TGCGCCAGCCGTAGGAGACCGGGTCAAGAGACCCAGTACTTC. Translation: CASRRRPGQETQYF.

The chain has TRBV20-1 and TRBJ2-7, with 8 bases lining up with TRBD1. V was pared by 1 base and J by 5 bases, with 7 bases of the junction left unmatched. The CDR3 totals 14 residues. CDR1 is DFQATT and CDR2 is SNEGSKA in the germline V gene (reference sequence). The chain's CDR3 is CSARGLRGQDEQYF. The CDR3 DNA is TGCAGTGCTAGAGGCCTCAGGGGGCAGGACGAGCAGTACTTC.

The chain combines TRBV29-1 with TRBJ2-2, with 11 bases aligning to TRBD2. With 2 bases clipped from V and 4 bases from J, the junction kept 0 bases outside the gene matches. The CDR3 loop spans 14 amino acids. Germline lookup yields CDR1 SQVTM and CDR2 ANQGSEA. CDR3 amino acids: CSVELAGGTGELFF. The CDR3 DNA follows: TGCAGCGTTGAACTAGCGGGAGGCACCGGGGAGCTGTTTTTT.

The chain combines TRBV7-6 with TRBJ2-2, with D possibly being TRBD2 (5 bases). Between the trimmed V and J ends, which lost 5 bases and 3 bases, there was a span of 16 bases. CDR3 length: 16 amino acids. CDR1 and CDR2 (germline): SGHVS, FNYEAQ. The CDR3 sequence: CASSREGPGDTGELFF. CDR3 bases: TGTGCCAGCAGCCGAGAAGGGCCCGGGGACACCGGGGAGCTGTTTTTT.

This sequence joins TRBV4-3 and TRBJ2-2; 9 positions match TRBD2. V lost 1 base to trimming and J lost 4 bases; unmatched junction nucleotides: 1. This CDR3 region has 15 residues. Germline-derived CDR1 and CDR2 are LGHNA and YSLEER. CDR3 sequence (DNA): TGCGCCAGCAGCCAAGGCGGGGGGGTCACCGGGGAGCTGTTTTTT. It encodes CASSQGGGVTGELFF.

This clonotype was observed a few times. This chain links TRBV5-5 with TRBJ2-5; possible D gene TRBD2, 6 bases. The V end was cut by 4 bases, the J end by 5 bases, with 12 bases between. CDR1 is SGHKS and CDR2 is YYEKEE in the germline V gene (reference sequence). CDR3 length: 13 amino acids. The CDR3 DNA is TGTGCCAGCAGCCGGACCCTAGCGGAGACCCAGTACTTC. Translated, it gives CASSRTLAETQYF.